The rows below give T cell receptor beta chains drawn from one sample of a study of T cell repertoires in cytomegalovirus infection. MiXCR, run by TCRdb on the reads, gives a single entry per CDR3 protein. The repertoire has about 310,000 distinct CDR3 sequences, roughly 9.3% of them found once; the top ten carry 2.5%. Material: PBMCs. All receptors derive from a human donor in good health (CMV status not recorded). Some clones in this sample may be carry-over from other donors' samples. Both conserved end residues are trimmed from each CDR3.

J: TRBJ2-1; V: TRBV20-1; CDR3: SARDTGGPGQF
J: TRBJ2-3; V: TRBV10-1; CDR3: ASSDVGTSGGYTDTQY
J: TRBJ2-3; V: TRBV19; CDR3: ASTPTGATDTQY
J: TRBJ1-1; V: TRBV7-2; CDR3: ASSLTRGNTEAF
J: TRBJ1-4; V: TRBV29-1; CDR3: SAQGAGEKLF
J: TRBJ1-1; V: TRBV2; CDR3: ASTLQGALNTEAF
J: TRBJ2-3; V: TRBV25-1; CDR3: ASSDRGRGSTDTQY
J: TRBJ2-2; V: TRBV12-3/TRBV12-4; CDR3: ASTRGGRMF
J: TRBJ2-1; V: TRBV7-6; CDR3: ASSPGQGARNEQF
J: TRBJ2-5; V: TRBV28; CDR3: ASRLDRLPWTQY
J: TRBJ1-4; V: TRBV4-1; CDR3: ASSQEGDVGSNEKLF
J: TRBJ2-7; V: TRBV15; CDR3: ATSRRTGSSYEQY
J: TRBJ1-2; V: TRBV28; CDR3: ASRLGGYT
J: TRBJ2-3; V: TRBV29-1; CDR3: SVSRGPSADTQY
J: TRBJ2-5; V: TRBV13; CDR3: ASSLGLGAEETQY
J: TRBJ2-6; V: TRBV27; CDR3: ASSLAGPSGANVLT
J: TRBJ2-1; V: TRBV11-1; CDR3: ASSLGTASYNEQF
J: TRBJ1-2; V: TRBV7-2; CDR3: ASRSGQTNYGYT
J: TRBJ2-4; V: TRBV28; CDR3: ASSFPTGGNIQY